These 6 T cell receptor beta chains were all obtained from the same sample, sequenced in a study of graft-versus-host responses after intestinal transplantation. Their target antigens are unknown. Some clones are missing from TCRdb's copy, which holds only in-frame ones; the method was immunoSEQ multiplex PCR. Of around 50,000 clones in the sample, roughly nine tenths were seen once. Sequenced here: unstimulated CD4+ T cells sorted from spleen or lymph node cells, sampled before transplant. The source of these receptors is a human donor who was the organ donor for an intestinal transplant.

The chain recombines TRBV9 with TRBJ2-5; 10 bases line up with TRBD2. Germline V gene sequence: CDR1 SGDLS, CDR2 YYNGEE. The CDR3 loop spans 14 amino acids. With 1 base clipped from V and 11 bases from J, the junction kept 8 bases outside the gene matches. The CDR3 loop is CASSVSGRDDRQYF. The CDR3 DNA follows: TGTGCCAGCAGCGTAAGCGGGAGGGACGACAGGCAGTACTTC.

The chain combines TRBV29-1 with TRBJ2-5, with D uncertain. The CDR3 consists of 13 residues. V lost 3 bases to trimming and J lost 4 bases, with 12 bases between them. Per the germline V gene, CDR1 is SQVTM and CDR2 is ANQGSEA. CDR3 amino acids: CSVDAEPGETQYF. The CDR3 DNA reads TGCAGCGTTGACGCAGAGCCAGGAGAGACCCAGTACTTC.

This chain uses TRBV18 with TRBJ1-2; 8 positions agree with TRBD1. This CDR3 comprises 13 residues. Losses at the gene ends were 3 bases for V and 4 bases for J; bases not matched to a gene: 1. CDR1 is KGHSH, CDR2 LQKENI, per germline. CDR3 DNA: TGTGCCAGCTCACCTACAGGGGGCTATGGCTACACCTTC. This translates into CASSPTGGYGYTF.

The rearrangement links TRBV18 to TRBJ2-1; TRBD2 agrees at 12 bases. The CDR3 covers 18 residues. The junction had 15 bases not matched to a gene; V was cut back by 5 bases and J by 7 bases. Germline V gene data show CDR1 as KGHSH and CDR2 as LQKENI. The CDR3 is CASSDSGSLAGGGNEQFF. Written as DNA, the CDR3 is TGTGCCAGCTCAGACTCGGGATCACTAGCGGGAGGAGGAAATGAGCAGTTCTTC. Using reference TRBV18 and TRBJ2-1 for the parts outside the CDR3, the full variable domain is NAGVMQNPRHLVRRRGQEARLRCSPMKGHSHVYWYRQLPEEGLKFMVYLQKENIIDESGMPKERFSAEFPKEGPSILRIQQVVRGDSAAYFCASSDSGSLAGGGNEQFFGPGTRLTVL.

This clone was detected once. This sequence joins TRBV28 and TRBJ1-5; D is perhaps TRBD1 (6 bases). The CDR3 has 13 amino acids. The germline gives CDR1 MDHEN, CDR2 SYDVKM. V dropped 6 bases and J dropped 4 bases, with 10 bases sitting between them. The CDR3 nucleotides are TGTGCCAGCAGGAGAGGACAGAATCAGCCCCAGCATTTT. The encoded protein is CASRRGQNQPQHF.

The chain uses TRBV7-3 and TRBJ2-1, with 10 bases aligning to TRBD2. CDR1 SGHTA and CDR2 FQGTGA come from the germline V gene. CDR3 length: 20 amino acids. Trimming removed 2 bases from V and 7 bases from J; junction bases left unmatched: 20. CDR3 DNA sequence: TGTGCCAGCAGCTTACTGTCGGCTAGCGGGAGAGGGGGGGGATGGAATGAGCAGTTCTTC. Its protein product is CASSLLSASGRGGGWNEQFF.